This entry features one T cell receptor (beta chain) sequence. This clone was seen a few times. This receptor's antigen is unknown. Base qualities are missing; no much larger clone stands one base away. The immunoSEQ Assay, a bias-controlled multiplex PCR, was used to amplify TCRbeta CDR3 regions from genomic DNA. In the original analysis: The number of nucleated cells in each sample was estimated from the amplification of reference gene primers within the assay. To quantify the absolute abundance of each unique TCRbeta CDR3 rearrangement, sequence reads were collapsed and filtered. For each sample, productive Simpson clonality was calculated by taking the square root of Simpson's diversity index across productive rearrangements. TCRdb took this table from immuneACCESS and kept in-frame rearrangements with V and J called. Such tables lack part of the clones; where checked against another copy, unresolved V genes explain under half of the gap, and the rest is unexplained. Clonal size and the V and J genes are those of that table, whereas D and trimming came from the DNA. Here the sample has over 200,000 clones; around 81% occur a single time. Around 8.9% of the sample rests with the top ten.

In the prospective study, participants were roughly 18 to 89 years old, resided in approximately 22 geographic areas of the United States, and were enrolled through a virtual design. To assign participants to cohorts, the prospective study relied on clinical history that participants themselves reported in a screening survey and a study questionnaire. In the prospective study, whole blood, serum and a nasopharyngeal or oropharyngeal swab were collected from each participant by mobile phlebotomists. Over a roughly two-month period, participants in the prospective study had the option of providing additional blood draws and questionnaires. Before DNA extraction, blood samples from the prospective study were shipped at room temperature or frozen. This entry comes from a study of blood T cell repertoires in COVID-19 (dated by TCRdb to the early 2020s). Notes on the research overall: The collaborator samples originated in the United States, Italy and Spain and spanned the acute and convalescent phases of COVID-19. The repertoires were released in a freely available public database meant as a resource for research on the immune response to SARS-CoV-2. Samples were obtained from the ongoing ImmuneRACE study (first 160 participants) and from some 1,200 subjects provided by 6 global collaborators. Deeply sampled blood TCRbeta repertoires from subjects exposed to, actively infected with, or recovered from COVID-19 were included in the dataset. HLA class I and class II types, where available, came from metadata supplied by the sample provider rather than from assay-based typing. The material from the prospective study consisted of cDNA or gDNA derived from T cells, B-cell-depleted T cells, or PBMCs. Nearly every sample came with metadata listing a de-identified subject ID, COVID-19 status, age in years and sex.

On the study overall, not on this receptor specifically: How much clinical and demographic metadata was included differed by source and by participant, and the metadata was provided uncurated.

The germline V gene encodes CDR1 MGHRA and CDR2 YSYEKL. Trimming at the junction amounts to 5 bases on V and 0 bases on J, and the germline ends lie 10 bases apart. The CDR3 holds 14 amino acids from the cysteine to the phenylalanine. The DNA shown is the 42-base CDR3, in frame from base 1. The rearrangement joined TRBV4-1 to TRBJ1-1; matching of 5 bases hints at TRBD1 as the D gene. This TCR came from a woman between 50 and 59 years old with acute COVID-19. Sequenced material: PBMCs or T cells enriched from blood (not recorded which). The CDR3 sequence is CASSTRQLNTEAFF. The DNA sequence reads TGCGCCAGCAGCACAAGACAGTTGAACACTGAAGCTTTCTTT.